This T cell receptor (beta chain) was captured by sequencing in a study of metastatic and nonmetastatic thyroid tumors. Study-wide results and limits: For both blood and tumor, malignant thyroid tumors reportedly showed significantly higher TCR beta diversity than benign nodules did.

TCRdb re-called the PCR reads via MiXCR. The sample lists around 20,000 clones, over 9% occurring once. This clone was observed many times. Its target is not known. Germline V lookup: CDR1 LNHDA, CDR2 SQIVND (reference sequence). Trimming cost V 3 bases and J 1 base, with 7 bases left between them. This CDR3 contains 14 residues. No patient received treatment before thyroid surgery. The rearrangement uses TRBV19 and TRBJ2-1; D remains ambiguous. The sample was blood. The receptor was isolated from a female donor with papillary thyroid cancer or a benign thyroid nodule (not recorded which). Some clones in this sample may be carry-over from other donors' samples. The CDR3: CASSILSSYNEQFF. In DNA form, the CDR3 reads TGTGCCAGTAGTATTTTATCTTCCTACAATGAGCAGTTCTTC.